These 30 T cell receptor delta chains came from one sample sequenced in a study of gammadelta T cells in human blood. TCRdb fed the RT-PCR reads into CATT to redo clone calling. The sample has a few hundred delta-chain clones, about 57% seen once. Material: non-Vgamma9Vdelta2 gamma-delta T cells from fetal blood. These TCRs come from a human fetus.

This clone was observed once. The amino acid sequence in TCRdb belongs to a much larger clone and departs from this DNA's translation at residue 5, likely a sequencing read error; the sequence shown is translated from the DNA. The chain combines TRDV1 with TRDJ1, with TRDD3 as a possible D gene (5 bases). The CDR3 is 15 residues long. Looked up from germline, CDR1 is TSWWSYY and CDR2 is QGS. V lost 3 bases and J lost 0, with 11 bases in between. Written as DNA, the CDR3 is TGTGCTCTTGGGGACCGGGGAGGGTACACCGATAAACTCATCTTT. Protein product: CALGDRGGYTDKLIF.

With regard to this clone: The protein in TCRdb stems from a much larger clone and differs at residue 3 from this DNA's translation, likely a read error; here the protein is translated from the DNA. The chain employs TRDV2 and TRDJ1; 9 bases align to TRDD3. Germline CDR1 and CDR2: GEAIGNYY and EKD. This CDR3 has 15 residues. CDR3 DNA sequence: TGTGCCTGGGACAAAGGGGATACGTACACCGATAAACTCATCTTT. Protein: CAWDKGDTYTDKLIF.

As for this clone: The likely explanation is a read error, given a far larger clone one base away. Other nucleotide sequences in the sample specify the same CDR3. This chain links TRAV38-2/DV8 with TRDJ2; 10 bases match TRDD3. There are 16 residues in the CDR3. Germline V gives CDR1 TSESDYY, CDR2 QEAYKQQN. CDR3 amino acids: CAAYWGMQALTAQLFF. Here the CDR3 DNA reads TGTGCTGCGTACTGGGGGATGCAAGCTTTGACAGCACAACTTTTCTTT.

As concerns this clone: A far larger clone is a single base away, which makes a read error likely. The same CDR3 is also encoded by other DNA sequences in this sample. The chain uses TRDV1 and TRDJ1, with 9 bases identical to TRDD3. Germline assignment: CDR1 TSWWSYY and CDR2 QGS. CDR3 length equals 15 residues. CDR3: CALGEPGGYTDKLIF. CDR3 bases: TGTGCGCTTGGGGAACCTGGGGGATACACCGATAAACTCATCTTT.

For this clone: The protein TCRdb gives is from a much larger clone and does not agree with this DNA's translation at residue 11, likely a read error; the protein shown here comes from the DNA. V usage is TRDV1 and J usage is TRDJ1, with D maybe TRDD2 (6 bases). Per germline, CDR1 TSWWSYY and CDR2 QGS. The CDR3 spans 15 residues. V lost 1 base, J lost 7 bases, and 16 bases lay in between. CDR3 sequence: CALGEPTSWEAKLIF. CDR3 bases: TGTGCTCTTGGGGAACCCACTTCCTGGGAGGCTAAACTCATCTTT.

As concerns this clone: This sequence is one base from a far larger clone and is likely a read error. This specimen includes other DNA sequences encoding the same CDR3. The chain couples TRDV1 to TRDJ1; TRDD3 might be the D (5 bases). The CDR3 runs 15 residues. V gave up 1 base and J gave up 0 bases, with 9 bases separating them. Germline CDR1 TSWWSYY, CDR2 QGS. CDR3 DNA: TGTGCTCTTGGGGAACGGGGAGGATACACCGATAAACTCATCTTT. The encoded protein is CALGERGGYTDKLIF.

In the case of this clone: A read error likely explains this, since a far larger clone differs by one base. In the same sample, other DNA sequences code for this CDR3. The V call is TRDV1, the J call TRDJ1; 11 positions match TRDD3. Germline lookup yields CDR1 TSWWSYY and CDR2 QGS. CDR3 size: 15 residues. CDR3 protein: CALGEPGGYTDKLIF. In nucleotides, the CDR3 is TGTGCTCTTGGGGAACCTGGGGGATACACAGATAAACTCATCTTT.

Comment on this clone: The protein in TCRdb stems from a much larger clone and differs at residue 6 from this DNA's translation, likely a read error; here the protein is translated from the DNA. The chain has TRDV2 and TRDJ3; 9 bases are shared with TRDD3. The CDR3 totals 18 residues. CDR1 is GEAIGNYY and CDR2 is EKD in the germline V gene. V shed 0 bases and J 0 bases; nucleotides not matched to a gene: 2. The CDR3 nucleotides are TGTGCCTGTGACACCGACTGGGGGAGCTCCTGGGACACCCGACAGATGTTTTTC. Protein product: CACDTDWGSSWDTRQMFF.

Turning to this clone: A far larger clone is a single base away, which makes a read error likely. Other DNA variants within this sample encode the same CDR3. The chain combines TRDV1 with TRDJ1, with TRDD3 matching over 7 bases. CDR3 length: 22 residues. Germline V lookup: CDR1 TSWWSYY, CDR2 QGS. In nucleotides, the CDR3 is TGTGCCCTTGGGGAAGACTCAGCACGCGAGGCCTCGGGGGATTATTACACCGATAAACTCATCTTT. Residues: CALGEDSAREASGDYYTDKLIF.

Of note for this clone: With a far larger clone one base away, a read error is the likely cause. This sample also contains other DNA sequences that code for the same CDR3. The V gene is TRDV2, the J gene TRDJ1; 7 nucleotides match TRDD3. This CDR3 has 15 residues. With V trimmed by 2 bases and J by 0 bases, 5 bases remained unmatched. Germline CDR1 reads GEAIGNYY; CDR2 reads EKD. Here the CDR3 reads CACDKVLGDTDKLIF. The CDR3 nucleotides read TGTGCCTGTGACAAAGTGCTGGGGGACACCGATAAACTCATCTTT.

As concerns this clone: The translation of this DNA and the TCRdb protein of a much larger clone differ at residue 14, probably owing to a read error; the protein shown here is translated from the DNA. The chain uses TRDV1 and TRDJ1, with D possibly matching TRDD2 (6 bases). This CDR3 is 15 amino acids long. Germline-derived CDR1 and CDR2 are TSWWSYY and QGS. The CDR3: CALGEPTSWEVKLTF. The CDR3 bases are TGTGCTCTTGGGGAACCCACTTCCTGGGAGGTTAAACTCACCTTT.

Concerning this clone: The translation of this DNA and the TCRdb protein of a much larger clone differ at residue 3, probably owing to a read error; the protein shown here is translated from the DNA. J is TRDJ3 and V is TRDV2; D gene uncertain. The CDR3 runs to 18 residues. Germline values: CDR1 GEAIGNYY, CDR2 EKD. This CDR3 is CASDTRIRSSWDTRQMFF. CDR3 sequence (DNA): TGTGCCAGTGACACAAGGATCCGGAGCTCCTGGGACACCCGACAGATGTTTTTC.

Details on this clone: The protein TCRdb gives is from a much larger clone and does not agree with this DNA's translation at residue 6, likely a read error; the protein shown here comes from the DNA. The rearrangement joins TRDV1 to TRDJ1; unclear D gene. Trimming left V 0 bases short and J 0 bases short, with 8 bases between. Germline CDR1 reads TSWWSYY; CDR2 reads QGS. This CDR3 has 15 residues. CDR3 loop: CALGELGGYTDKLIF. The CDR3 DNA sequence: TGTGCTCTTGGGGAACTGGGAGGGTACACCGATAAACTCATCTTT.

Turning to this clone: A read error is likely here: a far larger clone is one base away. Other nucleotide sequences from this sample produce the same CDR3. This chain joins TRDV1 and TRDJ1; D remains ambiguous. From germline, CDR1 is TSWWSYY and CDR2 QGS. V gave up 2 bases and J gave up 0 bases, with 4 bases separating them. The CDR3 length is 13 residues. CDR3: CALGEGDTDKLIF. CDR3 bases: TGTGCTCTTGGGGAAGGAGACACCGATAAACTCATCTTT.

This clone was seen a few times. It is likely a read error: a sequence one base away is far more abundant. The chain recombines TRDV3 with TRDJ1; TRDD3 matches at 13 bases. The V and J ends lost 4 bases and 7 bases, in that order; junction bases with no gene match: 3. Germline V gene sequence: CDR1 TVYSNPD, CDR2 GDNSRS (reference sequence). The CDR3 is made up of 12 amino acids. This CDR3 reads CAYTGGYVKLIF. The CDR3 DNA sequence: TGTGCCTATACTGGGGGATACGTTAAACTCATCTTT. Supplemented by reference TRDV3 and TRDJ1, the full variable domain reads CDKVTQSSPDQTVASGSEVVLLCTYDTVYSNPDLFWYRIRPDYSFQFVFYGDNSRSEGADFTQGRFSVKHILTQKAFHLVISPVRTEDSATYYCAYTGGYVKLIFGKGTRVTVEP.

Remarks on this clone: A far larger clone is off by one base, so a read error is likely. The rearrangement uses TRDV1 and TRDJ1; 7 bases align to TRDD3. CDR1 TSWWSYY and CDR2 QGS come from the germline V gene. The length of the CDR3 is 17 residues. The junction had 19 bases not matched to a gene; V was cut back by 3 bases and J by 9 bases. The CDR3 spells CALGEKGNWGLLFELIF. Written as DNA, the CDR3 is TGTGCTCTTGGGGAGAAGGGGAACTGGGGTCTTCTTTTTGAACTCATCTTT.

A remark on this clone: For this DNA, TCRdb reports the protein of a much larger clone, which diverges at residue 6, most likely from a read error; the protein presented here is translated directly from the DNA. The rearrangement joins TRAV29/DV5 to TRDJ1; 12 bases match TRDD3. Looked up from germline, CDR1 is NSMFDY and CDR2 is ISSIKDK. CDR3 size: 23 residues. Losses at the gene ends were 2 bases for V and 0 bases for J; bases not matched to a gene: 26. CDR3 in DNA: TGTGCAGCAAGGGACCATTCCTACGTTTTCTCTGGGGGATACGCGGCGTACACCGATAAACTCATCTTT. Translating gives CAARDHSYVFSGGYAAYTDKLIF.

This clone was seen once. Translating this DNA gives a protein that differs at residue 6 from the TCRdb one, which belongs to a much larger clone; a read error is likely, and the protein shown is this translation. The rearrangement links TRDV1 to TRDJ1, with 9 bases lining up with TRDD3. V lost 3 bases and J lost 5; bases outside the gene matches: 7. The CDR3 extends over 15 amino acids. The germline V gene has CDR1 TSWWSYY and CDR2 QGS. The CDR3 spells CALGECWGIGDKLIF. CDR3 DNA: TGTGCTCTTGGGGAGTGCTGGGGGATTGGAGATAAACTCATCTTT.

The table lists this clone with a few counts. One base separates it from a far larger clone, so it is likely a read error. This CDR3 is also generated by other DNA sequences in the sample. The chain employs TRAV38-2/DV8 and TRDJ2; TRDD3 agrees at 10 bases. CDR1 is TSESDYY, CDR2 QEAYKQQN, per germline. This CDR3 contains 16 residues. The V gene end was trimmed by 10 bases and the J gene end by 2 bases; junction bases not matched to a gene: 11. CDR3 bases: TGTGCTGCGTACTGGGGGATGCAAGCCTTGACAGCACAACTCTTCTTT. It yields the protein CAAYWGMQALTAQLFF.

Details on this clone: The TCRdb record carries a much larger clone's protein, which differs from this DNA's translation at residue 11; a read error is the likely cause, and the protein listed here is the DNA translation. The gene calls are TRDV1 and TRDJ1; the D gene is possibly TRDD3 (5 bases). CDR3 length: 13 residues. Germline V gene sequence: CDR1 TSWWSYY, CDR2 QGS. The CDR3 is CALGEGDTDKRIF. CDR3 sequence (DNA): TGTGCTCTTGGGGAAGGGGACACCGATAAACGCATCTTT.

This clone was counted a few times. This likely traces to a read error, being one base from a far larger clone. The V gene is TRAV38-2/DV8, the J gene TRDJ2, with 8 bases that match TRDD3. The CDR3 covers 13 residues. CDR1 and CDR2 from the germline V gene are TSESDYY and QEAYKQQN. With 0 bases clipped from V and 9 bases from J, the junction kept 1 base outside the gene matches. The CDR3, as DNA: TGTGCTTATAGGAGCGGGGGATACACACAACTCTTCTTT. Translation: CAYRSGGYTQLFF.

About this clone: This sequence is one base from a far larger clone and is likely a read error. The chain joins TRAV29/DV5 to TRDJ1; 12 nucleotides match TRDD3. The germline V gene encodes CDR1 NSMFDY and CDR2 ISSIKDK. With 2 bases clipped from V and 0 bases from J, the junction kept 26 bases outside the gene matches. The CDR3 has 23 residues. The CDR3 DNA sequence: TGTGCAGCAAGGGACCCTTCCTACGTTTTCTCTGGGGGATACGCGACGTACACCGATAAACTCATCTTT. Its translation is CAARDPSYVFSGGYATYTDKLIF.

This clone was picked up a small number of times. A read error likely explains this, since a far larger clone differs by one base. The sample has other DNA sequences that encode this CDR3 too. The chain couples TRDV1 to TRDJ2, with 8 bases lining up with TRDD2. This CDR3 region has 16 residues. Germline lookup yields CDR1 TSWWSYY and CDR2 QGS. CDR3 DNA sequence: TGTGCGCTTGGGGAACTTCCTACGTGGGGGACAGCACAACTCTTCTTT. It codes for CALGELPTWGTAQLFF.

A remark on this clone: The protein held in TCRdb is that of a much larger clone and does not match this DNA's translation at residue 11, likely because of a read error; the protein shown is translated from the DNA. The chain couples TRAV23/DV6 to TRDJ1; a possible D gene is TRDD3 (9 bases). Germline V gene data show CDR1 as NTAFDY and CDR2 as IRPDVSE (reference sequence). The CDR3 consists of 16 residues. The CDR3 coding sequence is TGTGCTGTGCCCGTCTTCCTACTGGGGGACAACGATAAACTCATCTTT. Residues: CAVPVFLLGDNDKLIF.

Concerning this clone itself: Germline is not matched at one junction end, which may reflect a read error. The chain links TRDV2 to TRDJ3; 12 bases align to TRDD3. Germline lookup yields CDR1 GEAIGNYY and CDR2 EKD. This CDR3 comprises 19 residues. CDR3 DNA sequence: TGTGCCTGTGTCCCCATTAACTGGGGGATACCCTGGGACACCCGACAGCTGTTTTTC. It specifies CACVPINWGIPWDTRQLFF.

With respect to this clone: TCRdb's entry gives the protein of a much larger clone, which mismatches this DNA's translation at residue 10, likely from a read error; the protein reported here is translated from the DNA. V usage is TRDV3 and J usage is TRDJ2; 12 bases match TRDD3. This CDR3 spans 12 amino acids. Germline CDR1 and CDR2: TVYSNPD and GDNSRS (reference sequence). The CDR3 DNA sequence: TGTGCCTTACTGGGGGATACAGCACAACGCTTCTTT. Residues: CALLGDTAQRFF.

In the case of this clone: This probably arose from a read error, given a far larger clone one base away. The V and J genes are TRAV29/DV5 and TRDJ2, with D perhaps being TRDD2 or TRDD3 (5 bases each). The CDR3 sequence is 17 residues long. Trimming pared 1 base from V and 3 bases from J, leaving 19 bases between. Germline V gene sequence: CDR1 NSMFDY, CDR2 ISSIKDK. CDR3 protein: CAASHVFQRGVTAQLFF. CDR3 nucleotides: TGTGCAGCAAGCCACGTCTTCCAGCGGGGGGTGACAGCACAACTCTTCTTT. Variable domain in full (rest from reference TRAV29/DV5 and TRDJ2): DQQVKQNSPSLSVQEGRISILNCDYTNSMFDYFLWYKKYPAEGPTFLISISSIKDKNEDGRFTVFLNKSAKHLSLHIVPSQPGDSAVYFCAASHVFQRGVTAQLFFGKGTQLIVEP.

On this clone itself: The TCRdb protein comes from a much larger clone and disagrees with this DNA's translation at residue 16, likely due to a read error; the protein given here is derived from the DNA. The chain has TRDV2 and TRDJ3, with 9 bases aligning to TRDD3. CDR1 and CDR2 (germline): GEAIGNYY, EKD. The CDR3 sequence is 18 residues long. The chain's CDR3 is CACDTYWGSSWDTRQVFF. The CDR3 DNA follows: TGTGCCTGTGACACCTACTGGGGGAGCTCCTGGGACACCCGACAGGTGTTTTTC.

By proportion, this clone is hyperexpanded. This same CDR3 is encoded by further DNA sequences in the sample. The chain uses TRAV14/DV4 and TRDJ1; 9 nucleotides match TRDD3. The length of the CDR3 is 14 residues. Germline V lookup: CDR1 TSDPSYG, CDR2 QGSYDQQN (reference sequence). With V trimmed by 4 bases and J by 3 bases, 3 bases remained unmatched. CDR3 sequence reads: CAMRGGYVSDKLIF. For the CDR3, the DNA is TGTGCAATGAGAGGGGGATACGTGTCCGATAAACTCATCTTT.

Turning to this clone: TCRdb has a much larger clone's protein, which differs at residue 11 from the translation of this DNA, likely because of a read error; what is shown is the protein translated from the DNA. The V and J genes are TRDV2 and TRDJ1; 9 nucleotides agree with TRDD3. The CDR3 has 15 residues. Germline V gene data show CDR1 as GEAIGNYY and CDR2 as EKD. CDR3 sequence (DNA): TGTGCCTGTGACAAAGGGGATACGTACACCAATAAACTCATCTTT. This encodes CACDKGDTYTNKLIF.